These T cell receptor beta chains were read from a single sample in a study of early stage breast cancer tumors. The assay was immunoSEQ multiplex PCR, and TCRdb's table has in-frame clones only and misses some. The sample carries around 1,600 clones, 70% to 80% recorded once. What was sequenced was normal breast tissue next to the tumor. These receptors originate from a person between 65 and 79 years old with breast cancer. CDR3s include the opening cysteine and the closing phenylalanine or tryptophan. D genes are given only for firm matches. Size tells how often a clone was seen (once, few, many) or the class of an expanded clone, and some rows leave it out.

v_call: TRBV5-6; d_call: TRBD1; j_call: TRBJ1-1; clone_size: few; cdr3_nt: TGTGCCAGCAGCTCCCCGTTGCGGCAGGGGGCGGGGGCTGAAGCTTTCTTT; cdr3_aa: CASSSPLRQGAGAEAFF
v_call: TRBV30; d_call: TRBD1; j_call: TRBJ1-2; clone_size: .; cdr3_nt: TGTGCCTGGAGCCCGGACAGGGTGGCTGGCTACACCTTC; cdr3_aa: CAWSPDRVAGYTF
v_call: TRBV5-1; d_call: TRBD1; j_call: TRBJ2-7; clone_size: .; cdr3_nt: TGCGCCAGCAGCTTGAGAGGACAGGATTTATACTACGAGCAGTACTTC; cdr3_aa: CASSLRGQDLYYEQYF
v_call: TRBV7-2; d_call: .; j_call: TRBJ1-1; clone_size: .; cdr3_nt: TGTGCCAGCAGGCTCCACCACACAGGGTGGACTGAAGCTTTCTTT; cdr3_aa: CASRLHHTGWTEAFF
v_call: TRBV1; d_call: .; j_call: TRBJ2-2; clone_size: .; cdr3_nt: TGCACCAGCAGCCAGGGACTAGGAATGGTCGGGGAGCTGTTTTTT; cdr3_aa: CTSSQGLGMVGELFF
v_call: TRBV4-3; d_call: .; j_call: TRBJ1-1; clone_size: .; cdr3_nt: TGCGCCAGCAGCCAAGATTCTGGGCAGCCTGAAGCTTTCTTT; cdr3_aa: CASSQDSGQPEAFF
v_call: TRBV30; d_call: .; j_call: TRBJ1-2; clone_size: large; cdr3_nt: TGTGCCTGGAGAGAAGGGGCTAACTATGGCTACACCTTC; cdr3_aa: CAWREGANYGYTF
v_call: TRBV5-6; d_call: TRBD1; j_call: TRBJ2-1; clone_size: .; cdr3_nt: TGTGCCAGCAGCTCAGGGGGCTCCTACAATGAGCAGTTCTTC; cdr3_aa: CASSSGGSYNEQFF
v_call: TRBV5-5; d_call: TRBD1; j_call: TRBJ2-5; clone_size: .; cdr3_nt: TGTGCCAGCAGCCCCGGGACAGGGATCGAGACCCAGTACTTC; cdr3_aa: CASSPGTGIETQYF
v_call: TRBV30; d_call: TRBD1; j_call: TRBJ1-2; clone_size: .; cdr3_nt: TGTGCCTGCCCCGGGACAGGTTCATATGGCTACACCTTC; cdr3_aa: CACPGTGSYGYTF
v_call: TRBV30; d_call: .; j_call: TRBJ1-6; clone_size: few; cdr3_nt: TGTGCCTGGAGTGCGTCGTATAATTCACCCCTCCACTTT; cdr3_aa: CAWSASYNSPLHF
v_call: TRBV27; d_call: .; j_call: TRBJ2-5; clone_size: .; cdr3_nt: TGTGCCAGCAGTTTTGGGTCAGGAGGCCAAGAGACCCAGTACTTC; cdr3_aa: CASSFGSGGQETQYF
v_call: TRBV5-5; d_call: TRBD1; j_call: TRBJ1-6; clone_size: few; cdr3_nt: TGTGCCAGCAGCCTAGGACAGGCCTCGATTGAACCCCTCCACTTT; cdr3_aa: CASSLGQASIEPLHF
v_call: TRBV30; d_call: TRBD1; j_call: TRBJ2-1; clone_size: .; cdr3_nt: TGTGCCTGGGGAGTGACAGGGGGCGGTTCTGAGCAGTTCTTC; cdr3_aa: CAWGVTGGGSEQFF
v_call: TRBV5-6; d_call: TRBD1; j_call: TRBJ1-4; clone_size: .; cdr3_nt: TGTGCCAGCAGCCCGCAGGGGGCGGTTATTGAAAAACTGTTTTTT; cdr3_aa: CASSPQGAVIEKLFF
v_call: TRBV5-1; d_call: .; j_call: TRBJ2-1; clone_size: .; cdr3_nt: TGCGCCAGCAGCTCGGGACTGGGATACAATGAGCAGTTCTTC; cdr3_aa: CASSSGLGYNEQFF
v_call: TRBV6-6; d_call: TRBD2; j_call: TRBJ2-5; clone_size: .; cdr3_nt: TGTGCCAGCAGCCTGACTAGCGGGGGCCCTGGGGAGACCCAGTACTTC; cdr3_aa: CASSLTSGGPGETQYF
v_call: TRBV5-1; d_call: .; j_call: TRBJ2-5; clone_size: few; cdr3_nt: TGCGCCAGCAGCTTGCCGGGGGAGACCCAGTACTTC; cdr3_aa: CASSLPGETQYF
v_call: TRBV5-1; d_call: TRBD1; j_call: TRBJ2-1; clone_size: .; cdr3_nt: TGCGCCAGCAGCTTGGAGGGGGCGAAATACAATGAGCAGTTCTTC; cdr3_aa: CASSLEGAKYNEQFF
v_call: TRBV28; d_call: .; j_call: TRBJ1-1; clone_size: .; cdr3_nt: TGTGCCAGCACGTGGGCGAACACTGAAGCTTTCTTT; cdr3_aa: CASTWANTEAFF
v_call: TRBV6-5; d_call: .; j_call: TRBJ1-2; clone_size: .; cdr3_nt: TGTGCCAGCTCCTTATCGCGGGCAGCGAACTATGGCTACACCTTC; cdr3_aa: CASSLSRAANYGYTF
v_call: TRBV19; d_call: .; j_call: TRBJ1-6; clone_size: .; cdr3_nt: TGTGCCAGTAAGAATGACCAGGGGCCCAATTCACCCCTCCACTTT; cdr3_aa: CASKNDQGPNSPLHF
v_call: TRBV6-4; d_call: .; j_call: TRBJ1-1; clone_size: .; cdr3_nt: TGTGCCAGCAGTCGGGAAATGAACACTGAAGCTTTCTTT; cdr3_aa: CASSREMNTEAFF
v_call: TRBV4-1; d_call: TRBD1; j_call: TRBJ2-6; clone_size: once; cdr3_nt: TGCGCCAGCAGCCCCACAGGGGATGGGGCCAACGTCCTGACTTTC; cdr3_aa: CASSPTGDGANVLTF
v_call: TRBV28; d_call: .; j_call: TRBJ1-2; clone_size: .; cdr3_nt: TGTGCCAGCAGCCTGGACAATGGCTACACCTTC; cdr3_aa: CASSLDNGYTF
v_call: TRBV6-6; d_call: TRBD1; j_call: TRBJ1-2; clone_size: .; cdr3_nt: TGTGCCAGCAGAGGACAGGAATATGGCTACACCTTC; cdr3_aa: CASRGQEYGYTF
v_call: TRBV30; d_call: TRBD1; j_call: TRBJ2-3; clone_size: .; cdr3_nt: TGTGCCTGGGGACAGGGGACTTCGGGCCCAGATACGCAGTATTTT; cdr3_aa: CAWGQGTSGPDTQYF
v_call: TRBV9; d_call: TRBD1; j_call: TRBJ1-3; clone_size: .; cdr3_nt: TGTGCCAGCAGCGCCACAGGGGGCCATGGAGGAAACACCATATATTTT; cdr3_aa: CASSATGGHGGNTIYF
v_call: TRBV11-3; d_call: .; j_call: TRBJ2-2; clone_size: .; cdr3_nt: TGTGCCAGCAGCTATAGTACAGGGCCCGGGGAGCTGTTTTTT; cdr3_aa: CASSYSTGPGELFF
v_call: TRBV30; d_call: .; j_call: TRBJ2-5; clone_size: .; cdr3_nt: TGTGCCTGGAGCCCGGGGATAGAGACCCAGTACTTC; cdr3_aa: CAWSPGIETQYF
v_call: TRBV5-1; d_call: TRBD2; j_call: TRBJ2-5; clone_size: .; cdr3_nt: TGCGCCAGCAGCTTGGGTGGGACTAGCGGGAAAGAGACCCAGTACTTC; cdr3_aa: CASSLGGTSGKETQYF
v_call: TRBV15; d_call: .; j_call: TRBJ2-1; clone_size: once; cdr3_nt: TGTGCCACCAGCAGAGTCGGTATTCACAATGAGCAGTTCTTC; cdr3_aa: CATSRVGIHNEQFF
v_call: TRBV7-8; d_call: .; j_call: TRBJ1-5; clone_size: .; cdr3_nt: TGTGCCAGCAGCTTGGAAATTTTCTCAGGGGACCTCAATCAGCCCCAGCATTTT; cdr3_aa: CASSLEIFSGDLNQPQHF
v_call: TRBV6-5; d_call: TRBD1; j_call: TRBJ1-2; clone_size: few; cdr3_nt: TGTGCCAGCAGTTTTGACAGGGTATGGGGCTACACCTTC; cdr3_aa: CASSFDRVWGYTF
v_call: TRBV4-1; d_call: TRBD1; j_call: TRBJ2-7; clone_size: .; cdr3_nt: TGCGCCAGCAGCCGCGACAGGGCCAACTCCTACGAGCAGTACTTC; cdr3_aa: CASSRDRANSYEQYF